The 9 T cell receptor beta chains below were found in one sample sequenced in a study of blood T cell repertoires in COVID-19. Here immunoSEQ multiplex PCR was the method, and the copy in TCRdb shows in-frame clones only, minus some. The table has 250,000 to 350,000 clones, approximately 88% seen once; the top ten hold more than 1.1%. The sequenced material came from peripheral blood. These receptors came from a human donor with COVID-19, enrolled during active disease. The donor label of this sample is uncertain.

The chain uses TRBV19 and TRBJ1-2, with 8 bases identical to TRBD1. The CDR3 runs to 15 residues. The ends lost 1 base at V and 2 bases at J; junction bases unmatched: 3. Germline-derived CDR1 and CDR2 are LNHDA and SQIVND (reference sequence). CDR3 DNA sequence: TGTGCCAGTAGTATAGCAGGGGGCGAGAACTATGGCTACACCTTC. Residues: CASSIAGGENYGYTF.

This clone was observed a single time. CDR3: CATSRQRGTGLETEAFF. The DNA of the CDR3 is TGTGCCACCAGCAGACAAAGAGGAACAGGGTTGGAGACTGAAGCTTTCTTT. The chain employs TRBV15 and TRBJ1-1; tentatively, D is TRBD1 (6 bases). Germline V CDR1 and CDR2: LNHNV, YYDKDF (reference sequence). The ends were cut back, 2 bases at V and 5 bases at J, with 21 bases in the middle. This CDR3 contains 17 residues. Looking up the rest from reference TRBV15 and TRBJ1-1 gives the full variable domain: DAMVIQNPRYQVTQFGKPVTLSCSQTLNHNVMYWYQQKSSQAPKLLFHYYDKDFNNEADTPDNFQSRRPNTSFCFLDIRSPGLGDTAMYLCATSRQRGTGLETEAFFGQGTRLTVV.

This clone was counted a few times. The V gene is TRBV10-3, the J gene TRBJ2-7; 7 bases line up with TRBD1. V lost 0 bases to trimming and J lost 4 bases; unmatched junction nucleotides: 6. Per the germline V gene, CDR1 is ENHRY and CDR2 is SYGVKD. CDR3 length equals 15 residues. The CDR3 reads CAISESGRGTYEQYF. CDR3 nucleotides: TGTGCCATCAGTGAGTCGGGCAGGGGGACATACGAGCAGTACTTC.

The chain links TRBV27 to TRBJ1-1; TRBD1 might be the D (5 bases). Germline CDR1 and CDR2: MNHEY and SMNVEV (reference sequence). The V and J ends lost 5 bases and 1 base respectively, with 11 bases between them. The CDR3 is 14 residues long. Here the CDR3 reads CASSGTPSNTEAFF. The CDR3 region has the DNA TGTGCCAGCAGTGGGACTCCTTCGAACACTGAAGCTTTCTTT.

This chain connects TRBV4-3 to TRBJ2-1; 9 positions match TRBD2. From germline, CDR1 is LGHNA and CDR2 YSLEER. The CDR3 runs to 16 residues. The trim removed 1 base at V and 4 bases at J, leaving 5 bases unmatched. DNA of the CDR3: TGCGCCAGCAGCCAAGGCGCGGGAGGGATTTACAATGAGCAGTTCTTC. Translated: CASSQGAGGIYNEQFF.

The genes are TRBV5-1 and TRBJ2-1, with TRBD2 matching 8 bases. Germline-derived CDR1 and CDR2 are SGHRS and YFSETQ. J was trimmed by 0 bases and V by 4 bases; bases with no gene match: 9. The CDR3 consists of 17 residues. CDR3 in amino acids: CASSPRTSRSSYNEQFF. In DNA form, the CDR3 reads TGCGCCAGCAGCCCGCGGACTAGCAGGAGCTCCTACAATGAGCAGTTCTTC.

The genes are TRBV20-1 and TRBJ2-7, with TRBD2 matching over 10 bases. The J segment lost 5 bases and the V segment lost 3 bases, leaving 4 bases of the junction unmatched. The CDR3 has 13 amino acids. The germline CDR1 and CDR2 sequences are DFQATT and SNEGSKA (reference sequence). Here the CDR3 reads CSASQLAGNEQYF. In DNA, the CDR3 is TGCAGTGCTAGTCAACTAGCGGGAAACGAGCAGTACTTC.

About this clone itself: The sample has other DNA sequences that encode this CDR3 too. The V call is TRBV5-1, the J call TRBJ2-3; D is unclear. Trimming shortened V by 1 base and J by 1 base, and 7 bases separated the two germline ends. This CDR3 is built from 14 residues. CDR1 is SGHRS, CDR2 YFSETQ, per germline. CDR3 bases: TGCGCCAGCAGCTTGCGGCAGGGCACAGATACGCAGTATTTT. Amino acids: CASSLRQGTDTQYF. Drawing the rest from reference TRBV5-1 and TRBJ2-3, the complete variable domain is KAGVTQTPRYLIKTRGQQVTLSCSPISGHRSVSWYQQTPGQGLQFLFEYFSETQRNKGNFPGRFSGRQFSNSRSEMNVSTLELGDSALYLCASSLRQGTDTQYFGPGTRLTVL.

The chain is built from TRBV4-1 and TRBJ2-2; D perhaps matches TRBD2 (6 bases). The CDR3 runs 17 residues. Trimming stripped 2 bases from V and 4 bases from J, with 17 bases between. CDR1 and CDR2 from the germline V gene are MGHRA and YSYEKL. CDR3 sequence: CASSQIGDSTGTGELFF. The CDR3 DNA is TGCGCCAGCAGCCAAATCGGGGACTCAACAGGCACCGGGGAGCTGTTTTTT.